These T cell receptor beta chains were read from a single sample in a study of shared clonotypes between healthy human individuals. The data were produced by immunoSEQ multiplex PCR, yet TCRdb's version contains in-frame clones alone and is incomplete. The sample yields about 510,000 clones, about three quarters seen once. Source material: PBMCs. The receptor source for this set is a woman aged 40 to 50 in good health. Some clones in this sample may be carry-over from other donors' samples. Both conserved end residues are part of each CDR3. The order of the fields is D gene, clone size, V gene, J gene, CDR3 DNA, CDR3 protein. D genes are given only for firm matches. Size is stated for part of the rows, as once, few or many counts, or as a class when the clone is expanded.

D: TRBD2
size: once
V: TRBV28
J: TRBJ2-1
DNA: TGTGCCAGCAGTTCCCCTCAGAGTGTGAGCGGGAGATGGAATGAGCAGTTCTTC
CDR3: CASSSPQSVSGRWNEQFF

D: -
size: -
V: TRBV2
J: TRBJ2-2
DNA: TGTGCCAGCAGTGAACAGAACACCGGGGAGCTGTTTTTT
CDR3: CASSEQNTGELFF

D: TRBD1
size: -
V: TRBV19
J: TRBJ2-3
DNA: TGTGCCAGTAGTCCGACAGGGCTCCTCACCGATACGCAGTATTTT
CDR3: CASSPTGLLTDTQYF

D: TRBD2
size: once
V: TRBV6-5
J: TRBJ2-3
DNA: TGTGCCAGCAATGCCTTAGCGGGAGGGCTTCGGTATTTT
CDR3: CASNALAGGLRYF

D: TRBD1
size: -
V: TRBV11-3
J: TRBJ2-1
DNA: TGTGCCAGCAGCTTAGATCCTGGGACAGGGCGCGACTATGAGCAGTTCTTC
CDR3: CASSLDPGTGRDYEQFF

D: TRBD2
size: once
V: TRBV11-2
J: TRBJ2-7
DNA: TGTGCCAGCAGCACCGGGACTAGCGGGAGGGGATCCTACGAGCAGTACTTC
CDR3: CASSTGTSGRGSYEQYF

D: -
size: few
V: TRBV29-1
J: TRBJ1-1
DNA: TGCAGCGGTGACTGGGCTAACTCGGAAGCTTTCTTT
CDR3: CSGDWANSEAFF

D: TRBD2
size: -
V: TRBV11-3
J: TRBJ2-1
DNA: TGTGCCAGCAGCCCCGGGACTAGCGGGATGACTGAGCAGTTCTTC
CDR3: CASSPGTSGMTEQFF

D: TRBD1
size: -
V: TRBV18
J: TRBJ1-1
DNA: TGTGCCAGCTCACCACCGCACACAGGGGACACTGAAGCTTTCTTT
CDR3: CASSPPHTGDTEAFF

D: TRBD1
size: -
V: TRBV28
J: TRBJ2-6
DNA: TGTGCCAGCAGTCCAGGGGGCTCTGGGGCCAACGTCCTGACTTTC
CDR3: CASSPGGSGANVLTF

D: TRBD2
size: once
V: TRBV7-8
J: TRBJ2-1
DNA: TGTGCCAGCACGACCGGGACTACCTACAATGAGCAGTTCTTC
CDR3: CASTTGTTYNEQFF

D: -
size: -
V: TRBV5-1
J: TRBJ2-6
DNA: TGCGCCAGCAGCTCGGGGGATCTCTCTGGGGCCAACGTCCTGACTTTC
CDR3: CASSSGDLSGANVLTF

D: -
size: -
V: TRBV28
J: TRBJ2-3
DNA: TGTGCCAGCAGAGACATGTACCACACAGATACGCAGTATTTT
CDR3: CASRDMYHTDTQYF

D: -
size: -
V: TRBV30
J: TRBJ2-7
DNA: TGTGCCTGGAGTCCGTCGGGCGGGATGGTACGGTACTTC
CDR3: CAWSPSGGMVRYF

D: -
size: -
V: TRBV14
J: TRBJ2-1
DNA: TGTGCCAGCAGCCAAGGACTAGGGAATGAGCAGTTCTTC
CDR3: CASSQGLGNEQFF